This is a list of T cell receptor beta chains from one sample in a study of cytomegalovirus exposure and HLA in healthy donors. Sequenced by immunoSEQ multiplex PCR; TCRdb stores in-frame clones only, minus some. Of some 180,000 clones in the sample, about 89% were seen once. The sample was PBMCs. The receptor source for this set is a man aged 30 to 39 in good health and CMV-seropositive. The CDR3 runs from the conserved cysteine through the conserved F or W. The order of the fields is D gene, V gene, J gene, clone size, CDR3 DNA, CDR3 protein. D genes are given only for firm matches. A row's size may be missing; if present it is once, few, many or a size class.

-	TRBV13	TRBJ2-1	-	TGTGCCAGCAGCCCTCGGGGGAGCTCCTACAATGAGCAGTTCTTC	CASSPRGSSYNEQFF
TRBD1	TRBV15	TRBJ1-5	-	TGTGCCACCAGCATCTTGACAGGGAATAATCAGCCCCAGCATTTT	CATSILTGNNQPQHF
TRBD1	TRBV9	TRBJ2-1	-	TGTGCCAGCAACCGGGACAGCCCGTACAATGAGCAGTTCTTC	CASNRDSPYNEQFF
TRBD2	TRBV28	TRBJ2-1	-	TGTGCCAGCAGTCCCGGACTAGTTCTGTACAATGAGCAGTTCTTC	CASSPGLVLYNEQFF
-	TRBV15	TRBJ1-3	-	TGTGCCACCAGCAGAGAAGCTGGAAACACCATATATTTT	CATSREAGNTIYF
-	TRBV7-6	TRBJ2-3	once	TGTGCCAGCAGCCCACGGGGGGATACGCAGTATTTT	CASSPRGDTQYF
-	TRBV7-9	TRBJ2-2	-	TGTGCCAGCAGCTTCCGTGGGGAGCTGTTTTTT	CASSFRGELFF
TRBD1	TRBV4-1	TRBJ1-2	-	TGCGCCAGCAGCCAAGTGCAGGGGGTGATCTATGGCTACACCTTC	CASSQVQGVIYGYTF
TRBD2	TRBV11-1	TRBJ2-7	-	TGTGCCAGCAGCAAATCCCCGGGACTAGTCGCCGAGCAGTACTTC	CASSKSPGLVAEQYF
-	TRBV6-1	TRBJ1-2	once	TGTGCCAGCAGTACCCGGTACTATGGCTACACCTTC	CASSTRYYGYTF
-	TRBV7-2	TRBJ2-7	-	TGTGCCAGCAGCCCGTACTACACTGCTGATGAGCAGTACTTC	CASSPYYTADEQYF
TRBD1	TRBV5-1	TRBJ1-1	-	TGCGCCAGTCTACGGGACAGGGGGGGCGCTGAAGCTTTCTTT	CASLRDRGGAEAFF
TRBD1	TRBV7-9	TRBJ2-7	few	TGTGCCAGCAGCTTACAGGGACAGGGATCATTCGAGCAGTACTTC	CASSLQGQGSFEQYF
-	TRBV28	TRBJ2-6	-	TGTGCCAGCGCGCGATCTTTTAGCTCTGGGGCCAACGTCCTGACTTTC	CASARSFSSGANVLTF
TRBD1	TRBV5-1	TRBJ2-7	-	TGCGCCAGCAGCTTCGACAGGGGCAACGAGCAGTACTTC	CASSFDRGNEQYF
TRBD2	TRBV27	TRBJ2-1	-	TGTGCCAGCAGCCGGACTAGTATGTCTCGCGATGAGCAGTTCTTC	CASSRTSMSRDEQFF
-	TRBV2	TRBJ1-2	-	TGTGCCAGCAGTGAAGCTTACACTGAGGGCTACACCTTC	CASSEAYTEGYTF
-	TRBV6-5	TRBJ2-1	-	TGTGCCAGCAGAACAGGGTTTGATGAGCAGTTCTTC	CASRTGFDEQFF
TRBD1	TRBV7-2	TRBJ1-2	-	TGTGCCAGCAGCTACCGGACAGGGGGGAACGACGGCTACACCTTC	CASSYRTGGNDGYTF
TRBD2	TRBV6-1	TRBJ2-2	-	TGTGCCAGCAGTGAAGGGGGGGGTACGGACACCGGGGAGCTGTTTTTT	CASSEGGGTDTGELFF
TRBD2	TRBV9	TRBJ2-1	-	TGTGCCAGCAGCACCCGACGCCTGACTAGCGGGGGGGCCGATGAGCAGTTCTTC	CASSTRRLTSGGADEQFF
-	TRBV11-3	TRBJ2-1	-	TGTGCCAGCAGCCGGGGCGGTCGCAATGAGCAGTTCTTC	CASSRGGRNEQFF
TRBD1	TRBV15	TRBJ2-1	-	TGTGCCACCGGGACAGGGTTCTTGTACAATGAGCAGTTCTTC	CATGTGFLYNEQFF
TRBD1	TRBV5-1	TRBJ2-7	-	TGCGCCAGCAGCTTGCCCCCCGGGACAGGAGCCTACGAGCAGTACTTC	CASSLPPGTGAYEQYF
-	TRBV9	TRBJ2-1	-	TGTGCCAGCAGCCCTCAGAGGGGTCCCTACAATGAGCAGTTCTTC	CASSPQRGPYNEQFF
-	TRBV7-9	TRBJ2-1	-	TGTGCCAGCAGCTTGGAGGTGCAGTTCTTC	CASSLEVQFF
TRBD1	TRBV23-1	TRBJ1-2	-	TGCGCCAGCAGTCAATCCGGCCTTACCGGGACAGGCCCTAACTATGGCTACACCTTC	CASSQSGLTGTGPNYGYTF
-	TRBV4-3	TRBJ1-5	-	TGCGCCAGCAGCCAAGATGGGGGGCAGCCCCAGCATTTT	CASSQDGGQPQHF
TRBD1	TRBV9	TRBJ2-5	-	TGTGCCAGCAGCGTAGGCGGACAGGCCGGGGAGACCCAGTACTTC	CASSVGGQAGETQYF
-	TRBV6-1	TRBJ1-6	-	TGTGCCAGCCGGCGGTCGGAGAATTCACCCCTCCACTTT	CASRRSENSPLHF
-	TRBV7-6	TRBJ1-1	-	TGTGCCAGCAGCCCCCTTTGGGGGTCGGGCACTGAAGCTTTCTTT	CASSPLWGSGTEAFF
TRBD1	TRBV27	TRBJ2-1	-	TGTGCCAGCAGTCCCCGGGGACAGGGATCCTACAATGAGCAGTTCTTC	CASSPRGQGSYNEQFF
-	TRBV7-3	TRBJ2-1	-	TGTGCCAGCAGCTTAACTAGCACCTCTTACAATGAGCAGTTCTTC	CASSLTSTSYNEQFF
-	TRBV6-1	TRBJ2-7	few	TGTGCCAGCAGTGAAGCTTCCTACTACGAGCAGTACTTC	CASSEASYYEQYF
-	TRBV2	TRBJ2-1	once	TGTGCCAGCAGTGATCCCCGGAGAGGGGGCAATGAGCAGTTCTTC	CASSDPRRGGNEQFF
-	TRBV4-3	TRBJ2-3	-	TGCGCCAGCAGCCAAGAGGCGGTTGGAGATACGCAGTATTTT	CASSQEAVGDTQYF
-	TRBV28	TRBJ2-7	-	TGTGCCAGCAGTCCGGCGGCAGGGTTAGCCTACGAGCAGTACTTC	CASSPAAGLAYEQYF
-	TRBV4-1	TRBJ2-5	-	TGCGCCAGCAGCCCCGTCGGGGAAGGCCAAGGGGCCCAGTACTTC	CASSPVGEGQGAQYF
TRBD1	TRBV19	TRBJ1-2	few	TGTGCCAGTAGTACGGGACAGATCTATGGCTACACCTTC	CASSTGQIYGYTF
TRBD1	TRBV5-1	TRBJ1-1	-	TGCGCCAGCAGCTTGTTACAGGGGGCGCAGATGGCTTTCTTT	CASSLLQGAQMAFF
TRBD1	TRBV25-1	TRBJ2-2	-	TGTGCCAGCAGTGCCAGGGGGCGCAACACCGGGGAGCTGTTTTTT	CASSARGRNTGELFF
TRBD1	TRBV7-3	TRBJ1-1	-	TGTGCCAGCAGCCCAAGGGACAGGGGGAGTTTTACTGAAGCTTTCTTT	CASSPRDRGSFTEAFF
-	TRBV6-1	TRBJ2-7	-	TGTGCCAGCAGTTCGTACTACGAGCAGTACTTC	CASSSYYEQYF
TRBD1	TRBV28	TRBJ2-1	-	TGTGCCAGCAGCTATACCGGGACAGGGTCCTACAATGAGCAGTTCTTC	CASSYTGTGSYNEQFF
-	TRBV28	TRBJ1-2	-	TGTGCCAGCAGACAAACTGGGGGAGGCTACACCTTC	CASRQTGGGYTF
-	TRBV6-1	TRBJ2-5	-	TGTGCCAGCAGTGAAGAGACCCAGTACTTC	CASSEETQYF
-	TRBV9	TRBJ2-5	-	TGTGCCAGCAGCGTAATGGCTGGGGCGCAGGAGACCCAGTACTTC	CASSVMAGAQETQYF
-	TRBV30	TRBJ1-5	-	TGTGCCTCTACCGCGGGGCTCAATCAGCCCCAGCATTTT	CASTAGLNQPQHF
TRBD1	TRBV28	TRBJ1-2	-	TGTGCCAGCAGTCACCCTCCCGGGACAGGGGGCTACTATGGCTACACCTTC	CASSHPPGTGGYYGYTF
-	TRBV7-6	TRBJ2-3	-	TGTGCCAGCAGCTTAAGGTCGCCCCGCACAGATACGCAGTATTTT	CASSLRSPRTDTQYF
TRBD1	TRBV6-1	TRBJ2-7	-	TGTGCCAGCAGTGGATTCCGGGACAGGGGCGAGCAGTACTTC	CASSGFRDRGEQYF
-	TRBV4-1	TRBJ1-5	-	TGCGCCAGCAGCCAAGACAGTAATAGCAATCAGCCCCAGCATTTT	CASSQDSNSNQPQHF
-	TRBV6-5	TRBJ1-4	-	TGTGCCAGCAGTTACATAGGGATTAATAGGGGTGAAAAACTGTTTTTT	CASSYIGINRGEKLFF
-	TRBV5-1	TRBJ1-2	few	TGCGCCAGCAGCTTGGCCGGGTCAGGGGACGGCTACACCTTC	CASSLAGSGDGYTF
-	TRBV7-8	TRBJ2-3	once	TGTGCCAGCAGCTTAGGTGTTAAAGCAGGCACAGATACGCAGTATTTT	CASSLGVKAGTDTQYF
TRBD2	TRBV29-1	TRBJ2-1	-	TGCAGCGTTGAAGATGGGGAGGGAAATGAGCAGTTCTTC	CSVEDGEGNEQFF
TRBD2	TRBV2	TRBJ2-1	few	TGTGCCAGCAGTGAAGAGATACTAGCGGGTTTATACAATGAGCAGTTCTTC	CASSEEILAGLYNEQFF
-	TRBV6-5	TRBJ1-2	-	TGTGCCAGCAGTTACGATCTGAGGTTTTCTGGCTACACCTTC	CASSYDLRFSGYTF
-	TRBV6-5	TRBJ2-1	-	TGTGCCAGCAGTTATTACAGACACAATGAGCAGTTCTTC	CASSYYRHNEQFF
TRBD1	TRBV9	TRBJ2-1	-	TGTGCCAGCAGCTCCGGGACAGGGTCAAATGAGCAGTTCTTC	CASSSGTGSNEQFF